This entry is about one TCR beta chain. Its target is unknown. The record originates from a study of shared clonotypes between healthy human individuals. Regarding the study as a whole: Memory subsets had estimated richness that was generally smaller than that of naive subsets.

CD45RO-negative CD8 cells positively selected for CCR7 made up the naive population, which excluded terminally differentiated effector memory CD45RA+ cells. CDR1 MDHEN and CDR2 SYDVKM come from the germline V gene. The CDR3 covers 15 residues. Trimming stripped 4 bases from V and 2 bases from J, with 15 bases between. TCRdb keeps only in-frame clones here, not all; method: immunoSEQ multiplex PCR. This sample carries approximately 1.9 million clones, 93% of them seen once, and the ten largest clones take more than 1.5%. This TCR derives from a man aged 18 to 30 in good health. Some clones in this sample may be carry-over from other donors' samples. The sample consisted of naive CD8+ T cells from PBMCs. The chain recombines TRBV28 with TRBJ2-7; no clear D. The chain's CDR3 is CASSSPREMAYEQYF. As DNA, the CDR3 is TGTGCCAGCAGTTCCCCCCGAGAGATGGCCTACGAGCAGTACTTC. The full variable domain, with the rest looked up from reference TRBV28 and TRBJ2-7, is DVKVTQSSRYLVKRTGEKVFLECVQDMDHENMFWYRQDPGLGLRLIYFSYDVKMKEKGDIPEGYSVSREKKERFSLILESASTNQTSMYLCASSSPREMAYEQYFGPGTRLTVT.